In its sample, the clone carrying this T cell receptor beta chain was seen once. Its antigen is undetermined. The data derive from a study of long-term antiretroviral therapy in people with HIV. This CDR3 region has 12 residues. V was clipped by 7 bases and J by 2 bases, with 9 bases between them. Per the germline V gene, CDR1 is MNHEY and CDR2 is SMNVEV (reference sequence). At least one PBMC sample before ART and at least two after were required. In the United States, treatment was given to all participants with HIV. With survey level as its setting, the immunoSEQ assay was v3.0. Sequencing of each sample targeted roughly 35,000-55,000 T-cell genomes. Assay: immunoSEQ multiplex PCR; the TCRdb copy retains only in-frame clones and omits some. This sample has about 48,000 clones; around four fifths occur once, and the top ten carry around 3.1%. Whole-study results and caveats: Across all time points, the repertoire was dominated by clones that expanded before ART.

The chain uses TRBV27 and TRBJ2-7; TRBD1 or TRBD2 may be the D gene (6 bases each). The TCR sequence derives from a woman aged 18-30 years with HIV. The specimen was unsorted PBMCs, collected 0.8 years after starting antiretroviral therapy. The CDR3 spells CASKGGPYEQYF. In DNA, the CDR3 is TGTGCCAGCAAAGGGGGGCCCTACGAGCAGTACTTC.